Presented here are 29 T cell receptor beta chains from one specimen sequenced in a study of cytomegalovirus exposure and HLA in healthy donors. Use of 60 Vbeta and 13 Jbeta primers characterized the PCR. The method was immunoSEQ multiplex PCR; TCRdb's version includes in-frame clones alone and lacks a portion of them. The table has 90,000 to 150,000 clones, 65% to 80% seen once. The sample comprised PBMCs. All receptors derive from a middle-aged woman in good health and CMV-seropositive.

The chain carries TRBV7-2 and TRBJ1-6; TRBD1 matches 11 bases. The trim removed 3 bases at V and 0 bases at J, leaving 4 bases unmatched. From germline, CDR1 is SGHTA and CDR2 FQGNSA. The CDR3 is 18 amino acids. CDR3 in amino acids: CASSLGTGGSSYNSPLHF. CDR3 DNA: TGTGCCAGCAGCTTGGGGACAGGGGGAAGCTCCTATAATTCACCCCTCCACTTT. The full variable domain, its missing parts supplied by reference TRBV7-2 and TRBJ1-6, is GAGVSQSPSNKVTEKGKDVELRCDPISGHTALYWYRQSLGQGLEFLIYFQGNSAPDKSGLPSDRFSAERTGGSVSTLTIQRTQQEDSAVYLCASSLGTGGSSYNSPLHFGNGTRLTVT.

The rearrangement uses TRBV5-6 and TRBJ2-1, with 8 bases that match TRBD1. The trim removed 4 bases at V and 7 bases at J, leaving 10 bases unmatched. The CDR3 has 15 amino acids. CDR1 is SGHDT and CDR2 is YYEEEE in the germline V gene. CDR3 loop: CASSPGQGFWNEQFF. The CDR3 bases are TGTGCCAGCAGCCCCGGACAGGGCTTTTGGAATGAGCAGTTCTTC.

The chain recombines TRBV9 with TRBJ2-5, with 7 nucleotides matching TRBD2. Germline CDR1 is SGDLS and CDR2 is YYNGEE. Trimming removed 3 bases from V and 1 base from J; junction bases left unmatched: 6. The CDR3 consists of 15 residues. CDR3 loop: CASSDGGGTQETQYF. As DNA, the CDR3 is TGTGCCAGCAGCGATGGGGGGGGAACCCAAGAGACCCAGTACTTC.

This rearrangement joins TRBV2 to TRBJ2-7; perhaps TRBD1 as D (5 bases). The germline gives CDR1 SNHLY, CDR2 FYNNEI. The CDR3 has 15 amino acids. The V end was cut by 1 base, the J end by 6 bases, with 16 bases between. CDR3: CASSEGVGEFSEQYF. CDR3 sequence (DNA): TGTGCCAGCAGTGAAGGGGTAGGGGAATTTAGCGAGCAGTACTTC.

This clone was picked up one time. The V and J genes are TRBV18 and TRBJ2-5, with 8 bases lining up with TRBD1. This CDR3 has 14 amino acids. CDR1 and CDR2 from the germline V gene are KGHSH and LQKENI. V lost 3 bases to trimming and J lost 2 bases; unmatched junction nucleotides: 2. The CDR3 DNA is TGTGCCAGCTCACCCCAGGGGGCTCAAGAGACCCAGTACTTC. Protein product: CASSPQGAQETQYF.

The V gene is TRBV30, the J gene TRBJ1-1, with 7 bases matching TRBD1. The J segment lost 3 bases and the V segment lost 5 bases, leaving 6 bases of the junction unmatched. The CDR3 length is 13 residues. The germline V gene encodes CDR1 GTSNPN and CDR2 SVGIG (reference sequence). CDR3 protein: CAWGGQAHTEAFF. CDR3 nucleotide sequence: TGTGCCTGGGGAGGACAGGCCCACACTGAAGCTTTCTTT.

The rearrangement uses TRBV7-3 and TRBJ2-1; 7 bases match TRBD1. Germline assignment: CDR1 SGHTA and CDR2 FQGTGA. The junction had 7 bases not matched to a gene; V was cut back by 4 bases and J by 4 bases. The CDR3 sequence is 15 residues long. The CDR3 loop is CASSSGTARYNEQFF. The DNA of the CDR3 is TGTGCCAGCAGCTCCGGGACAGCCCGGTACAATGAGCAGTTCTTC.

V gene TRBV6-6 combines with J gene TRBJ2-1; a possible D gene is TRBD1 (5 bases). This CDR3 comprises 13 residues. The germline V gene has CDR1 MNHNY and CDR2 SVGAGI (reference sequence). Between the trimmed V and J ends, which lost 6 bases and 3 bases, there was a span of 9 bases. Here the CDR3 reads CASSSQGYNEQFF. The CDR3 DNA reads as TGTGCCAGCAGCAGCCAGGGCTACAATGAGCAGTTCTTC.

The table lists this clone with a count of one. The rearrangement uses TRBV25-1 and TRBJ2-5, with unresolved D. The germline CDR1 and CDR2 sequences are MGHDK and SYGVNS. V was shortened by 6 bases and J by 5 bases, with 16 bases between the two germline ends. The CDR3 is 14 amino acids. CDR3 amino acids: CASRRSKIVETQYF. The CDR3 DNA is TGTGCCAGCAGGAGGTCCAAAATTGTGGAGACCCAGTACTTC.

The rearrangement joins TRBV10-3 to TRBJ2-5; perhaps TRBD1 as D (5 bases). V dropped 0 bases and J dropped 0 bases, with 14 bases sitting between them. The CDR3 extends over 17 amino acids. The germline gives CDR1 ENHRY, CDR2 SYGVKD. The CDR3 here is CAISESIIAGYQETQYF. The CDR3 nucleotides are TGTGCCATCAGTGAGTCGATAATCGCAGGGTACCAAGAGACCCAGTACTTC.

V gene TRBV20-1 combines with J gene TRBJ1-5; D is ambiguous. The CDR3 has 11 residues. Germline V gives CDR1 DFQATT, CDR2 SNEGSKA (reference sequence). Deletions cut 0 bases from V and 11 bases from J, with 8 bases between. CDR3 sequence reads: CSARDRGAQHF. For the CDR3, the DNA is TGCAGTGCTAGAGATCGAGGTGCCCAGCATTTT.

The V and J genes are TRBV4-2 and TRBJ1-1, with 7 bases lining up with TRBD1. The length of the CDR3 is 15 residues. V was clipped by 0 bases and J by 4 bases; unmatched bases: 5. Germline CDR1 is LGHNA and CDR2 is YNFKEQ. The CDR3 region is CASSQDRQGATEAFF. The DNA for the CDR3 is TGTGCCAGCAGCCAAGATCGACAGGGCGCCACTGAAGCTTTCTTT.

The CDR3 sequence: CASSGGRGIDEQFF. The CDR3 bases are TGTGCCAGCAGCGGAGGCCGAGGGATCGATGAGCAGTTCTTC. The chain recombines TRBV9 with TRBJ2-1, with a tentative D call TRBD2 (5 bases). V dropped 3 bases and J dropped 8 bases, with 15 bases sitting between them. Germline V gene sequence: CDR1 SGDLS, CDR2 YYNGEE. The CDR3 loop spans 14 amino acids.

V is TRBV4-2 and J is TRBJ2-5, with D possibly TRBD2 on 6 matching bases. The length of the CDR3 is 15 residues. Germline values: CDR1 LGHNA, CDR2 YNFKEQ. V was trimmed by 4 bases and J by 1 base, leaving 13 bases between them. CDR3 nucleotide sequence: TGTGCCAGCAGCCTTTTTCGGGGGTCCCAAGAGACCCAGTACTTC. This encodes CASSLFRGSQETQYF.

This sequence joins TRBV10-3 and TRBJ2-3; D is possibly TRBD1 (6 bases). The CDR3 contains 17 residues. Germline V lookup: CDR1 ENHRY, CDR2 SYGVKD. The germline V and J ends were trimmed by 4 bases and 4 bases, with 21 bases remaining between them. CDR3 region: CAISGGLGRMEADTQYF. Written as DNA, the CDR3 is TGTGCCATCAGTGGGGGGCTGGGCCGCATGGAGGCAGATACGCAGTATTTT.

V and J are TRBV18 and TRBJ2-6; D remains ambiguous. The V end was cut by 1 base, the J end by 4 bases, with 8 bases between. The germline V gene encodes CDR1 KGHSH and CDR2 LQKENI. The CDR3 is made up of 15 amino acids. CDR3 residues: CASSPLKEGANVLTF. In DNA form, the CDR3 reads TGTGCCAGCTCACCACTAAAAGAGGGGGCCAACGTCCTGACTTTC.

The chain uses TRBV7-3 and TRBJ2-3, with D maybe TRBD1 (6 bases). Germline V lookup: CDR1 SGHTA, CDR2 FQGTGA. The CDR3 has 12 residues. V was cut by 5 bases and J by 5 bases, with 8 bases left in between. The chain's CDR3 is CASSTDRDTQYF. The DNA for the CDR3 is TGTGCCAGCAGCACGGACAGAGATACGCAGTATTTT.

The chain combines TRBV6-5 with TRBJ1-1; maybe TRBD1 (5 bases). CDR1 and CDR2 (germline): MNHEY, SVGAGI. The V end was cut by 11 bases, the J end by 7 bases, with 20 bases between. The CDR3 extends over 13 amino acids. CDR3 loop: CAAKRGGVNEAFF. As DNA, the CDR3 is TGTGCCGCAAAACGGGGGGGAGTGAATGAAGCTTTCTTT.

The genes are TRBV19 and TRBJ2-7, with 9 bases lining up with TRBD1. The CDR3 sequence is 11 residues long. CDR1 is LNHDA and CDR2 is SQIVND in the germline V gene (reference sequence). Trimming took 10 bases from V and 5 from J; bases not matched to a gene: 3. The CDR3 loop reads CATRTGDEQYF. CDR3 bases: TGTGCCACCAGGACAGGGGACGAGCAGTACTTC.

The gene calls are TRBV7-3 and TRBJ2-7; D gene ambiguous. The ends were cut back, 3 bases at V and 2 bases at J, with 14 bases in the middle. There are 15 residues in the CDR3. Germline lookup yields CDR1 SGHTA and CDR2 FQGTGA. The CDR3 loop reads CASSFLAGGAYEQYF. CDR3 nucleotides: TGTGCCAGCAGCTTTCTGGCAGGTGGTGCCTACGAGCAGTACTTC.

The chain is built from TRBV29-1 and TRBJ2-7; D perhaps matches TRBD1 (6 bases). CDR3 length equals 12 residues. V was shortened by 3 bases and J by 1 base, with 7 bases between the two germline ends. The germline gives CDR1 SQVTM, CDR2 ANQGSEA. The CDR3 loop is CSVETGSYEQYF. The DNA for the CDR3 is TGCAGCGTTGAGACAGGATCCTACGAGCAGTACTTC.

This clone was counted a single time. The J gene is TRBJ2-7, the V gene TRBV4-2, with TRBD1 as a possible D gene (5 bases). The CDR3 totals 16 residues. V lost 4 bases and J 2 bases, leaving 18 bases between the germline ends. Germline assignment: CDR1 LGHNA and CDR2 YNFKEQ. The DNA for the CDR3 is TGTGCCAGCAGCCGAGAGACGCAGGGCCTTCCCTACGAGCAGTACTTC. Translation: CASSRETQGLPYEQYF.

This clone was observed once. The rearrangement joins TRBV10-3 to TRBJ2-3, with TRBD2 identical over 9 bases. This CDR3 has 16 amino acids. J gave up 2 bases and V 0 bases, and 3 bases lay outside the gene matches. Germline CDR1 is ENHRY and CDR2 is SYGVKD. The CDR3 sequence: CAISESSGRFTDTQYF. CDR3 DNA: TGTGCCATCAGTGAGTCTAGCGGGAGATTCACAGATACGCAGTATTTT.

The chain links TRBV6-5 to TRBJ2-7; D gene uncertain. Germline V CDR1 and CDR2: MNHEY, SVGAGI. CDR3 size: 13 residues. Between the trimmed V and J ends, which lost 7 bases and 7 bases, there was a span of 17 bases. The DNA for the CDR3 is TGTGCCAGCAAACGCCTAGTCTTTGCGGAGCAGTACTTC. Amino acids: CASKRLVFAEQYF.

The CDR3 region has the DNA TGTGCCAGCAGTTTAGAGCGGGAGGACGTCGAGCAGTACTTC. Its protein product is CASSLEREDVEQYF. This chain uses TRBV28 with TRBJ2-7, with 9 bases fitting TRBD2. Germline V gene data show CDR1 as MDHEN and CDR2 as SYDVKM. V shed 2 bases, J shed 6 bases, and the junction held 5 bases outside the gene matches. The CDR3 contains 14 residues.

The J gene is TRBJ2-2, the V gene TRBV9, with TRBD1 identical over 10 bases. This CDR3 spans 15 amino acids. Germline V CDR1 and CDR2: SGDLS, YYNGEE. V shed 7 bases and J 4 bases; nucleotides not matched to a gene: 7. The CDR3 bases are TGTGCCAGCGGCGCCGGGACAGGGGCCACCGGGGAGCTGTTTTTT. It is translated as CASGAGTGATGELFF.

The sample holds a few counts of this clone. The CDR3 spells CASSEGRGSNQPQHF. The CDR3 coding sequence is TGTGCCAGCAGTGAGGGGCGGGGGTCTAATCAGCCCCAGCATTTT. V usage is TRBV2 and J usage is TRBJ1-5; D perhaps matches TRBD1 (5 bases). This CDR3 comprises 15 residues. V was pared by 3 bases and J by 4 bases, with 13 bases between. Germline assignment: CDR1 SNHLY and CDR2 FYNNEI.

This rearrangement joins TRBV7-9 to TRBJ1-4, with 9 bases matching TRBD1. Germline V gene lookup returns CDR1 SEHNR and CDR2 FQNEAQ (reference sequence). V trimming: 5 bases; J trimming: 4 bases; junction bases outside the gene matches: 2. The CDR3 is made up of 14 amino acids. CDR3 residues: CASSRGQGNEKLFF. Here the CDR3 DNA reads TGTGCCAGCAGCCGGGGACAGGGTAATGAAAAACTGTTTTTT.

The chain employs TRBV7-2 and TRBJ2-1, with D perhaps matching TRBD2 (7 bases). The CDR3 runs to 16 residues. Germline assignment: CDR1 SGHTA and CDR2 FQGNSA. The V end lost 2 bases, the J end lost 2 bases, and 13 bases lay between the germline ends. The CDR3 DNA sequence: TGTGCCAGCAGCTTAATGGGCGGGGGCGCCTACAATGAGCAGTTCTTC. It specifies CASSLMGGGAYNEQFF.